This is a list of T cell receptor beta chains from one sample in a study of T cell changes during pregnancy in multiple sclerosis. Method: immunoSEQ multiplex PCR; TCRdb's copy keeps in-frame clones and lacks some. Among 50,000 or so clones listed, roughly 94% were seen once. The source was CD4+ T cells from peripheral blood mononuclear cells, collected in the third trimester of pregnancy. These receptors came from a female donor with multiple sclerosis, enrolled in a pregnancy study. The CDR3 runs from the conserved cysteine through the conserved F or W. Fields, in order: D gene, CDR3 length, clone size, J gene, V gene, CDR3 DNA, CDR3 protein. A D gene is named only where the DNA matches it firmly. Where a row states a size, it is once, few, many or the class of an expanded clone; other rows omit it.

D: TRBD2
length: 15
size: .
J: TRBJ2-7
V: TRBV18
DNA: TGTGCCAGCTCATTCTCTAGCGGGGGGGCCCTCGAGCAGTACTTC
CDR3: CASSFSSGGALEQYF

D: .
length: 15
size: .
J: TRBJ2-1
V: TRBV6-6
DNA: TGTGCCAGCAAAAGAGGGGGGACAGTCTACAATGAGCAGTTCTTC
CDR3: CASKRGGTVYNEQFF

D: .
length: 13
size: .
J: TRBJ2-4
V: TRBV5-1
DNA: TGCGCCAGCAGCCCCAGAACGGGGGACATTCAGTACTTC
CDR3: CASSPRTGDIQYF

D: .
length: 15
size: once
J: TRBJ2-5
V: TRBV10-3
DNA: TGTGCCATCAGTGAGTCGGAGGGGTTCGGAGAGACCCAGTACTTC
CDR3: CAISESEGFGETQYF

D: TRBD1
length: 14
size: .
J: TRBJ2-5
V: TRBV7-9
DNA: TGTGCCAGCACAGCACCAGGGGGCGAGGAGACCCAGTACTTC
CDR3: CASTAPGGEETQYF

D: TRBD1
length: 14
size: .
J: TRBJ2-7
V: TRBV6-6
DNA: TGTGCCAGCAGCTCCCTAGACAGGGTGGCTGAGCAGTACTTC
CDR3: CASSSLDRVAEQYF

D: TRBD1
length: 15
size: .
J: TRBJ1-2
V: TRBV18
DNA: TGTGCCAGCTCACCCCAGGACAGGGGGCACGGTGGCTACACCTTC
CDR3: CASSPQDRGHGGYTF

D: .
length: 16
size: .
J: TRBJ1-1
V: TRBV4-1
DNA: TGCGCCAGCAGCCCCCCACGGGGAAAATTGAACACTGAAGCTTTCTTT
CDR3: CASSPPRGKLNTEAFF

D: .
length: 14
size: few
J: TRBJ1-1
V: TRBV29-1
DNA: TGCAGCGTCCATGTCCAGGGTGGGAACACTGAAGCTTTCTTT
CDR3: CSVHVQGGNTEAFF

D: .
length: 15
size: .
J: TRBJ2-1
V: TRBV11-2
DNA: TGTGCCAGCAGCTTAGGGGGCGGCACCTACAATGAGCAGTTCTTC
CDR3: CASSLGGGTYNEQFF

D: TRBD2
length: 14
size: .
J: TRBJ2-7
V: TRBV9
DNA: TGTGCCAGCAGCGCCGGACTAGTCGGATCCGAGCAGTACTTC
CDR3: CASSAGLVGSEQYF

D: TRBD1
length: 13
size: .
J: TRBJ1-2
V: TRBV6-6
DNA: TGTGCCAGCAGCATCGGACAGGGTCCTGGCTACACCTTC
CDR3: CASSIGQGPGYTF

D: .
length: 15
size: .
J: TRBJ1-2
V: TRBV5-1
DNA: TGCGCCAGCAGCTTGGAGGAGGGGACTAACTATGGCTACACCTTC
CDR3: CASSLEEGTNYGYTF

D: .
length: 14
size: .
J: TRBJ2-3
V: TRBV9
DNA: TGTGCCAGCAGCGTAGATAGCTACCCAGATACGCAGTATTTT
CDR3: CASSVDSYPDTQYF

D: TRBD2
length: 17
size: .
J: TRBJ2-1
V: TRBV28
DNA: TGTGCCAGCAGTCGCCTGACTAGCGGGAGGTCCTACAATGAGCAGTTCTTC
CDR3: CASSRLTSGRSYNEQFF

D: TRBD1
length: 15
size: .
J: TRBJ1-1
V: TRBV19
DNA: TGTGCCAGTACCCGGGCAGGGGGCCCGAACACTGAAGCTTTCTTT
CDR3: CASTRAGGPNTEAFF

D: .
length: 17
size: once
J: TRBJ1-1
V: TRBV11-1
DNA: TGTGCCAGCAGCTTAGAAGGAACCAGGGTCGTCGGCACTGAAGCTTTCTTT
CDR3: CASSLEGTRVVGTEAFF

D: .
length: 14
size: few
J: TRBJ1-3
V: TRBV5-4
DNA: TGTGCCAGCAGCTTCTCCGGGAGCGGAAACACCATATATTTT
CDR3: CASSFSGSGNTIYF

D: TRBD1
length: 15
size: .
J: TRBJ1-4
V: TRBV7-9
DNA: TGTGCCAGCAGCTTAGCGAGACAGGGAGGAGAAAAACTGTTTTTT
CDR3: CASSLARQGGEKLFF

D: TRBD1
length: 16
size: .
J: TRBJ1-5
V: TRBV19
DNA: TGTGCCAGTACCCAACCGACAGGGGCGCGCAATCAGCCCCAGCATTTT
CDR3: CASTQPTGARNQPQHF

D: .
length: 16
size: .
J: TRBJ1-5
V: TRBV2
DNA: TGTGCCAGCACCGAGGGTAGGGAGATTGGCAATCAGCCCCAGCATTTT
CDR3: CASTEGREIGNQPQHF

D: TRBD1
length: 14
size: .
J: TRBJ2-7
V: TRBV27
DNA: TGTGCCAGCAGTGCGGACAGGGGACGCTACGAGCAGTACTTC
CDR3: CASSADRGRYEQYF

D: .
length: 13
size: .
J: TRBJ1-1
V: TRBV9
DNA: TGTGCCAGCAGCGACAGGCTAGGTTCTGAAGCTTTCTTT
CDR3: CASSDRLGSEAFF

D: .
length: 13
size: few
J: TRBJ1-1
V: TRBV30
DNA: TGTGCCTACTCCAGGGGTCTGGGAACTGAAGCTTTCTTT
CDR3: CAYSRGLGTEAFF

D: TRBD2
length: 15
size: once
J: TRBJ2-2
V: TRBV25-1
DNA: TGTGCCAGCAGTAAACTAGCGGGAGTCACCGGGGAGCTGTTTTTT
CDR3: CASSKLAGVTGELFF

D: .
length: 13
size: .
J: TRBJ2-1
V: TRBV6-5
DNA: TGTGCCAGCAGCAGGGACATCTACAATGAGCAGTTCTTC
CDR3: CASSRDIYNEQFF

D: TRBD1
length: 16
size: .
J: TRBJ1-2
V: TRBV4-2
DNA: TGTGCCAGCAGCCAGCCGAGCGAGGGGGCAATTTATGGCTACACCTTC
CDR3: CASSQPSEGAIYGYTF

D: TRBD1
length: 14
size: .
J: TRBJ1-1
V: TRBV4-2
DNA: TGTGCCAGCAGCCAAGAGGACAGGGGGTCTATGGCTTTCTTT
CDR3: CASSQEDRGSMAFF

D: TRBD1
length: 14
size: .
J: TRBJ2-7
V: TRBV4-3
DNA: TGCGCCAGCAGCCCCAACCAGGGGGTATTCGAGCAGTACTTC
CDR3: CASSPNQGVFEQYF

D: TRBD1
length: 15
size: once
J: TRBJ1-1
V: TRBV5-1
DNA: TGCGCCAGCAGCCAATTGGGACAGGGTAAGACAGAAGCTTTCTTT
CDR3: CASSQLGQGKTEAFF

D: TRBD1
length: 18
size: .
J: TRBJ1-6
V: TRBV2
DNA: TGTGCCAGCAGACCGGGACAGGTGATTAGCTCCTATAATTCACCCCTCCACTTT
CDR3: CASRPGQVISSYNSPLHF

D: TRBD2
length: 14
size: .
J: TRBJ2-3
V: TRBV4-3
DNA: TGCGCCAGCTCCGCTAGCGGGGGGGGTGATACGCAGTATTTT
CDR3: CASSASGGGDTQYF

D: .
length: 14
size: once
J: TRBJ1-2
V: TRBV4-3
DNA: TGCGCCAGCAGCCGGGAGGGGGGGGCAAATGGCTACACCTTC
CDR3: CASSREGGANGYTF

D: .
length: 16
size: .
J: TRBJ2-1
V: TRBV6-5
DNA: TGTGCCAGCAGTTACTCGAAAACTAGCTATGGCAATGAGCAGTTCTTC
CDR3: CASSYSKTSYGNEQFF

D: TRBD1
length: 13
size: .
J: TRBJ1-2
V: TRBV5-4
DNA: TGTGCCAGCAGCTCGGACAGGGGGAAGGTAGAGACCTTC
CDR3: CASSSDRGKVETF

D: TRBD1
length: 14
size: once
J: TRBJ1-4
V: TRBV4-2
DNA: TGTGCCAGCAGCCCGCGACAGGGGTGGGAGAAACTGTTTTTT
CDR3: CASSPRQGWEKLFF

D: .
length: 13
size: few
J: TRBJ1-1
V: TRBV5-1
DNA: TGCGCCAGCAGCTTGTATTCTATGACTGAAGCTTTCTTT
CDR3: CASSLYSMTEAFF

D: TRBD1
length: 13
size: .
J: TRBJ1-4
V: TRBV28
DNA: TGTGCCAGCACCGGACAGGGTAATGAAAAACTGTTTTTT
CDR3: CASTGQGNEKLFF

D: .
length: 14
size: .
J: TRBJ2-3
V: TRBV5-1
DNA: TGCGCCAGCAGCCCCCCCGGAGGCACAGATACGCAGTATTTT
CDR3: CASSPPGGTDTQYF

D: TRBD2
length: 14
size: once
J: TRBJ2-3
V: TRBV7-2
DNA: TGTGCCAGCAGGCTGGGACTAGCTGGAGATACGCAGTATTTT
CDR3: CASRLGLAGDTQYF

D: .
length: 13
size: once
J: TRBJ1-1
V: TRBV7-2
DNA: TGTGCCAGCAGCAGTGACAGGAACACTGAAGCTTTCTTT
CDR3: CASSSDRNTEAFF

D: .
length: 12
size: .
J: TRBJ2-5
V: TRBV11-3
DNA: TGTGCCAGCAGCCCGGGGGAAGAGACCCAGTACTTC
CDR3: CASSPGEETQYF

D: TRBD1
length: 17
size: .
J: TRBJ2-7
V: TRBV28
DNA: TGTGCCAGCACTCGAGCGGGACAGGGGGCTATAGCCTACGAGCAGTACTTC
CDR3: CASTRAGQGAIAYEQYF

D: TRBD2
length: 18
size: .
J: TRBJ2-4
V: TRBV9
DNA: TGTGCCAGCAGCTACGGGGGGGAAGCGGGAAGGGCCAAAAACATTCAGTACTTC
CDR3: CASSYGGEAGRAKNIQYF

D: TRBD2
length: 13
size: .
J: TRBJ2-7
V: TRBV7-8
DNA: TGTGCCAGCAGCCGACGGACTAGCTACGAGCAGTACTTC
CDR3: CASSRRTSYEQYF

D: .
length: 14
size: .
J: TRBJ1-1
V: TRBV7-9
DNA: TGTGCCAGCAGCCCTGCTCTAGTTTGGGCTGAAGCTTTCTTT
CDR3: CASSPALVWAEAFF

D: TRBD1
length: 14
size: .
J: TRBJ1-1
V: TRBV4-3
DNA: TGCGCCAGCAGCCCCCGGGACAGGGGCGGAGAAGCTTTCTTT
CDR3: CASSPRDRGGEAFF